This entry features one T cell receptor (beta chain) sequence. This specimen comes from a study of human T cells and chemical hapten exposure. From germline, CDR1 is SEHNR and CDR2 FQNEAQ (reference sequence). Trimming took off 1 base at V and 9 bases at J, with 13 bases between the two ends. The CDR3 consists of 14 residues. MiXCR, run by TCRdb on the RACE reads, gives a single entry per CDR3 protein. The data show 150,000 to 200,000 distinct CDR3 sequences, 25% to 35% seen once. As to time point: pre-sensitization, week 0. As to treatment: therapeutic diphenylcyclopropenone sensitization with weekly scalp DPC.

V gene TRBV7-9 combines with J gene TRBJ2-1; either TRBD1 or TRBD2 may supply D (5 bases each). The sequence came from a woman younger than 45 with alopecia areata. Some clones in this sample may be carry-over from other donors' samples. The sequenced sample was whole blood, obtained in connection with sensitization to the hapten diphenylcyclopropenone (DPC). CDR3 sequence (DNA): TGTGCCAGCAGCTTAGTGGGGGAAGGCACTGAGCAGTTCTTC. This gives the protein CASSLVGEGTEQFF.